Listed below are T cell receptor beta chains from one sample, sequenced in a study of cytomegalovirus exposure and HLA in healthy donors. Profiled with immunoSEQ multiplex PCR; TCRdb holds only in-frame clones, not every one. The repertoire includes about 230,000 clones, around 89% of them detected once, and about 1% sits in the top ten. The sequencing sample was made of PBMCs. All receptors derive from a woman younger than 30 in good health and CMV-seronegative. Both conserved end residues are part of each CDR3. The D gene is left open where the match is weak. The listing skips clone size in some rows; elsewhere it reads once, few, many or a size class.

V,size,D,J,DNA,CDR3
TRBV2,NA,NA,TRBJ2-7,TGTGCCAGCAGTGAACCGAGCGGATGGGCCCAGTACTTC,CASSEPSGWAQYF
TRBV29-1,NA,TRBD2,TRBJ2-5,TGCAGCGTTGAAAGGACTAGCCAAGAGACCCAGTACTTC,CSVERTSQETQYF
TRBV6-5,NA,TRBD1,TRBJ2-3,TGTGCTAGCAGACCGGGACAGGGAGGAGATACGCAGTATTTT,CASRPGQGGDTQYF
TRBV19,once,NA,TRBJ1-1,TGTGCCAGTAGTGGAGTCTGGGCTTTCTTT,CASSGVWAFF
TRBV5-4,once,TRBD2,TRBJ2-3,TGTGCCAGCAGCTTAACAGCGGGGGGTAGCACAGATACGCAGTATTTT,CASSLTAGGSTDTQYF
TRBV5-6,few,NA,TRBJ2-5,TGTGCCAGCAGCTTGGAGACTAGACTTCTCCAAGAGACCCAGTACTTC,CASSLETRLLQETQYF
TRBV7-2,once,TRBD2,TRBJ2-3,TGTGCCAGCAGCCGGAACGGCGGGGGTTCAGATACGCAGTATTTT,CASSRNGGGSDTQYF
TRBV6-1,NA,TRBD1,TRBJ2-7,TGTGCCAGCAGTGAAACGGATGGACAGGAGTCCTACGAGCAGTACTTC,CASSETDGQESYEQYF
TRBV7-9,NA,NA,TRBJ2-5,TGTGCCAGCAGCTTAGATGTATGGAGGCTGAAGCCCAAGCAGGAGACCCAGTACTTC,CASSLDVWRLKPKQETQYF
TRBV6-6,NA,TRBD2,TRBJ2-1,TGTGCCAGCAGGGATACCTGGGGGGGGGACTACAATGAGCAGTTCTTC,CASRDTWGGDYNEQFF
TRBV25-1,once,TRBD2,TRBJ2-1,TGTGCCAGCAGGGATTCTAGCGGGGGAAGGCAGTTCTTC,CASRDSSGGRQFF
TRBV19,NA,NA,TRBJ2-7,TGTGCCAGTAGTAAGGGGACCTACGAGCAGTACTTC,CASSKGTYEQYF
TRBV5-5,NA,TRBD1,TRBJ2-2,TGTGCCAGCAGCCTACCACAGGGGGGTACCGGGGAGCTGTTTTTT,CASSLPQGGTGELFF
TRBV4-3,once,NA,TRBJ2-7,TGCGCCAGCAGCCAAGTCCCCACTAGTCCCTCAACCTACGAGCAGTACTTC,CASSQVPTSPSTYEQYF
TRBV2,NA,NA,TRBJ2-2,TGTGCCAGCACTGGGCCCACCACCGGGGAGCTGTTTTTT,CASTGPTTGELFF
TRBV4-1,NA,NA,TRBJ2-5,TGCGCCAGCAGCCAAGATATTGGGGGCGCACGGTACTTC,CASSQDIGGARYF
TRBV19,NA,TRBD1,TRBJ2-1,TGTGCCAGTAGCGTGGGACAGCTGGCTGAGCAGTTCTTC,CASSVGQLAEQFF
TRBV11-2,NA,NA,TRBJ2-7,TGTGCCAGCAGCTTCCAAGCGGGCGTCTCCTACGAGCAGTACTTC,CASSFQAGVSYEQYF
TRBV18,NA,NA,TRBJ1-1,TGTGCCAGCTCACCCCCAGGGTCGGCACGGGTGACTGAAGCTTTCTTT,CASSPPGSARVTEAFF
TRBV10-3,NA,TRBD2,TRBJ2-7,TGTGCCACGTCCGGGACTAGCGGGGCCACCTACGAGCAGTACTTC,CATSGTSGATYEQYF
TRBV6-1,NA,NA,TRBJ2-6,TGTGCCAGCAGGGCCGGGGGCTCTGGGGCCAACGTCCTGACTTTC,CASRAGGSGANVLTF
TRBV7-3,NA,NA,TRBJ1-2,TGTGCCAGCAGCCCCCCGGGAGGGACTTTTGGCTACACCTTC,CASSPPGGTFGYTF
TRBV4-1,NA,TRBD2,TRBJ2-7,TGCGCCAGCAGCGGGCTAGCGGGAGAAGACTACGAGCAGTACTTC,CASSGLAGEDYEQYF
TRBV6-5,NA,TRBD1,TRBJ2-1,TGTGCCAGCAGATACCGGGACAGGGCGGGCAATGAGCAGTTCTTC,CASRYRDRAGNEQFF
TRBV4-1,once,NA,TRBJ2-3,TGCGCCAGCAGCCACCCTCCTCCAACTGATACGCAGTATTTT,CASSHPPPTDTQYF
TRBV18,NA,NA,TRBJ1-1,TGTGCCAGCTCACAGGGGATCCTCATGAACACTGAAGCTTTCTTT,CASSQGILMNTEAFF
TRBV5-4,NA,NA,TRBJ2-7,TGTGCCAGCAGCTTGGGAGGGAGCGGATCCTACGAGCAGTACTTC,CASSLGGSGSYEQYF
TRBV11-2,NA,NA,TRBJ1-4,TGTGCCAGCAGCTTGGGGCAGGGTGAAAAACTGTTTTTT,CASSLGQGEKLFF
TRBV9,NA,NA,TRBJ2-3,TGTGCCAGCAGCGTAGCCCGGGACTTCGTTGCAGATACGCAGTATTTT,CASSVARDFVADTQYF
TRBV5-1,NA,NA,TRBJ2-1,TGCGCCAGCAGAAGTCAGGCCGGCAATGAGCAGTTCTTC,CASRSQAGNEQFF
TRBV6-1,NA,TRBD1,TRBJ2-1,TGTGCCAGCACCAGGGACAGGAGCTCCTACAATGAGCAGTTCTTC,CASTRDRSSYNEQFF
TRBV6-5,NA,NA,TRBJ2-7,TGTGCCAGCAGTTACGGGCACGAGCAGTACTTC,CASSYGHEQYF
TRBV18,NA,TRBD1,TRBJ1-1,TGTGCCAGCTCACCCGCGACAGGGTTCACTGAAGCTTTCTTT,CASSPATGFTEAFF
TRBV7-7,few,TRBD1,TRBJ2-3,TGTGCCAGCAGCTTTGGGGACAGGGGCACAGATACGCAGTATTTT,CASSFGDRGTDTQYF
TRBV13,NA,NA,TRBJ2-1,TGTGCCAGCAGCTTAGGGACCGGGAAGCGTATCGATGAGCAGTTCTTC,CASSLGTGKRIDEQFF
TRBV6-6,once,NA,TRBJ1-5,TGTGCCAGCAGTCAAATCGACAGGTCGGGGCAGCCCCAGCATTTT,CASSQIDRSGQPQHF
TRBV2,NA,NA,TRBJ2-2,TGTGCCAGCAGTGAAGCGCCGGTTCGCACCGGGGAGCTGTTTTTT,CASSEAPVRTGELFF
TRBV10-1,once,NA,TRBJ1-2,TGCGCCAGCAGTGAGTCCCCCTCGGGAGGCTACACCTTC,CASSESPSGGYTF
TRBV5-6,NA,NA,TRBJ1-2,TGTGCCAGCTCAATGGAAGGGGTCTACACCTTC,CASSMEGVYTF
TRBV6-5,once,TRBD1,TRBJ1-2,TGTGCCAGCAGTCGAGCTTCACAGGGGGCCTATGGCTACACCTTC,CASSRASQGAYGYTF
TRBV13,NA,NA,TRBJ1-2,TGTGCCAGCAGCTTATTTGGGGGCGGGAGGGATGGCTACACCTTC,CASSLFGGGRDGYTF
TRBV29-1,NA,TRBD2,TRBJ2-7,TGCAGCGTTGTATGGCCAAAAGCGGGAGGGATGTACGGTCAGTACTTC,CSVVWPKAGGMYGQYF
TRBV13,few,NA,TRBJ1-4,TGTGCCAGCAGCGGGGGGAGGGAAGCAACTAATGAAAAACTGTTTTTT,CASSGGREATNEKLFF
TRBV27,NA,NA,TRBJ2-2,TGTGCCAGCAGTTTACGGCCCGCCTTGAGCGGGTTTACCGGGGAGCTGTTTTTT,CASSLRPALSGFTGELFF
TRBV4-1,NA,TRBD2,TRBJ2-1,TGCGCCAGCAGCCAGGGGGGGACCCCCAATGAGCAGTTCTTC,CASSQGGTPNEQFF
TRBV19,NA,NA,TRBJ1-5,TGTGCCAGTAGTATCCGAAGGGACACCTATCAGCCCCAGCATTTT,CASSIRRDTYQPQHF
TRBV25-1,NA,TRBD1,TRBJ2-7,TGTGCCAGCAGAAGGACAGGGGCCTCCTACGAGCAGTACTTC,CASRRTGASYEQYF
TRBV7-2,NA,NA,TRBJ2-5,TGTGCCAGCAGCCACGGGACTGAGCAGTACTTC,CASSHGTEQYF